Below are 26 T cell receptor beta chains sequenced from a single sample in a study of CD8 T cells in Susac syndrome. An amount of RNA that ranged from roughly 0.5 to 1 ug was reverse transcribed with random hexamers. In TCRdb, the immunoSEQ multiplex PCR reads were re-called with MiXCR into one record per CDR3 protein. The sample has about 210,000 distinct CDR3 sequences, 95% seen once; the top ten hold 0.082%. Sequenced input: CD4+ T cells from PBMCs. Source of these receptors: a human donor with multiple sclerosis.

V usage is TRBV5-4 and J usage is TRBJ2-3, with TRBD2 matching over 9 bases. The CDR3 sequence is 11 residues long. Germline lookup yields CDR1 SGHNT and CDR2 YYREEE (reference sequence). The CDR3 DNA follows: TGTGTCGCGGGGGGGCGATATACGCAGTATTTT. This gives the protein CVAGGRYTQYF.

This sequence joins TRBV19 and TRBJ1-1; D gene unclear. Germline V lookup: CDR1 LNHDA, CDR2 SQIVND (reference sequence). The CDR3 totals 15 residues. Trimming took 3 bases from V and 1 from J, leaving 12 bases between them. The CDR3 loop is CASSIQSGTNTEAFF. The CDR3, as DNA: TGTGCCAGTAGTATTCAGTCGGGCACGAACACTGAAGCTTTCTTT.

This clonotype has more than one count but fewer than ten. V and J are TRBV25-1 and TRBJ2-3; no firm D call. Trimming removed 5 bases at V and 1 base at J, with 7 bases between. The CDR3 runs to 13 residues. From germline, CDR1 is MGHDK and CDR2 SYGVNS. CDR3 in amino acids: CASSPQGTDTQYF. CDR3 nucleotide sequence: TGTGCCAGCAGTCCTCAGGGCACAGATACGCAGTATTTT.

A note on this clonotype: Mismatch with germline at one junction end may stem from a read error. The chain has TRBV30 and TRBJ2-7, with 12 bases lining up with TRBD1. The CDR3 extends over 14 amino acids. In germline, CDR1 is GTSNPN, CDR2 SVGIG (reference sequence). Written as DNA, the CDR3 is TGTGCCTGGAGAGAAGCCCTGGGACAGGGGGCGATCAGCTTC. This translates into CAWREALGQGAISF.

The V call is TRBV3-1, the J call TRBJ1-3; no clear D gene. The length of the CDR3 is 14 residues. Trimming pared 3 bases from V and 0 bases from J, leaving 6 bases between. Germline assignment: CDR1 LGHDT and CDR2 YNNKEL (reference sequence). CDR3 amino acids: CASSHGDSGNTIYF. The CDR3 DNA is TGTGCCAGCAGCCACGGGGACTCTGGAAACACCATATATTTT. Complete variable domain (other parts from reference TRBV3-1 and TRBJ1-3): DTAVSQTPKYLVTQMGNDKSIKCEQNLGHDTMYWYKQDSKKFLKIMFSYNNKELIINETVPNRFSPKSPDKAHLNLHINSLELGDSAVYFCASSHGDSGNTIYFGEGSWLTVV.

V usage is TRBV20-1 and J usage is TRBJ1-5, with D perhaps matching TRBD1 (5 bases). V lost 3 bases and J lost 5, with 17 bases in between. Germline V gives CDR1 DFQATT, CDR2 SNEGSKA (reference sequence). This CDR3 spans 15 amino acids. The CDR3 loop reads CSARRAQSGDQPQHF. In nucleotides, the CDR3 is TGCAGTGCTAGGAGGGCCCAATCGGGGGATCAGCCCCAGCATTTT.

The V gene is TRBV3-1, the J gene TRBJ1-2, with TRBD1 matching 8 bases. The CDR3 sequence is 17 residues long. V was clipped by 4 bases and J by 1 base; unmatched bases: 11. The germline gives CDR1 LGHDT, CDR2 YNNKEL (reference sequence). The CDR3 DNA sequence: TGTGCCAGCAGCCCTCCAGGAACGGACAGGGTTAACTATGGCTACACCTTC. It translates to CASSPPGTDRVNYGYTF.

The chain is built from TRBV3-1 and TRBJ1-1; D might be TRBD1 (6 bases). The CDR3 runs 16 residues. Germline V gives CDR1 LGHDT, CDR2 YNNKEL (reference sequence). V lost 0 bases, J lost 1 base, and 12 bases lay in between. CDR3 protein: CASSQDGGGWNTEAFF. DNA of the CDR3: TGTGCCAGCAGCCAAGATGGCGGGGGCTGGAACACTGAAGCTTTCTTT.

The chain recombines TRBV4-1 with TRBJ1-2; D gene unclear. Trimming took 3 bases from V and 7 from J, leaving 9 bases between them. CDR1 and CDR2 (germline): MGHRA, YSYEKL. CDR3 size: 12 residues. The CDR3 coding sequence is TGCGCCAGCAGCCATCGTCTCACTGGCTACACCTTC. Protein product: CASSHRLTGYTF.

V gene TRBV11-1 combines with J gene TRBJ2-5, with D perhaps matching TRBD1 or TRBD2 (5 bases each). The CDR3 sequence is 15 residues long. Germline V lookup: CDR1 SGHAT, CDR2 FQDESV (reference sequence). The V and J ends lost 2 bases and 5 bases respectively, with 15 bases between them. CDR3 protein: CASSLRDPTQETQYF. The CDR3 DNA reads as TGTGCCAGCAGCTTAAGGGACCCGACACAGGAGACCCAGTACTTC.

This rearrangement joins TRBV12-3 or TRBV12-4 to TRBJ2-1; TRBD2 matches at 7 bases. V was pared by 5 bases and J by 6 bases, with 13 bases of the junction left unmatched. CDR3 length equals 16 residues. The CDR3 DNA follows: TGTGCCAGCAGTCCAACGGGGGGTCGACTTTTCAATGAGCAGTTCTTC. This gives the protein CASSPTGGRLFNEQFF.

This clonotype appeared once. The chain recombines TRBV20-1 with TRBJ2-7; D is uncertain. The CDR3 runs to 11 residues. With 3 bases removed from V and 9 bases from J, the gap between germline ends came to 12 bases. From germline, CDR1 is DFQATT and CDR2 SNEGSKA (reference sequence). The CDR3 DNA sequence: TGCAGTGCTAGGTCGTCGCTCGCGCAGTACTTC. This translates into CSARSSLAQYF.

The CDR3 coding sequence is TGTGCCAGCAGTGATACCTACCGTAACTATGGCTACACCTTC. It codes for CASSDTYRNYGYTF. This rearrangement joins TRBV25-1 to TRBJ1-2; D gene ambiguous. The ends were cut back, 3 bases at V and 1 base at J, with 9 bases in the middle. Germline CDR1 reads MGHDK; CDR2 reads SYGVNS. This CDR3 has 14 amino acids.

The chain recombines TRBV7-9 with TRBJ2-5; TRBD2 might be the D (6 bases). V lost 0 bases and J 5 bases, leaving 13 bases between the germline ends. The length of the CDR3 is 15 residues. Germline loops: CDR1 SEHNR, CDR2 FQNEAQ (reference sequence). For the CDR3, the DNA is TGTGCCAGCAGCTTAGCCCTAGGAGGGACGGAGACCCAGTACTTC. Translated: CASSLALGGTETQYF.

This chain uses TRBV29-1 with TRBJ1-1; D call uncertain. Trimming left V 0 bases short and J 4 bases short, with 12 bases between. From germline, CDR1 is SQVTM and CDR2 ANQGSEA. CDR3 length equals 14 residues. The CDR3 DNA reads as TGCAGCGTTGAAGACCCCCGGTTGGGCACTGAAGCTTTCTTT. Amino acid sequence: CSVEDPRLGTEAFF.

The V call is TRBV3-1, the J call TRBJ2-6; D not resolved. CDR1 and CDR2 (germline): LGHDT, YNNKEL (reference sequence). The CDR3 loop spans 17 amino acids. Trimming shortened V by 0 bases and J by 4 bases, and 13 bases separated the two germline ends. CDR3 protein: CASSQDWGSTGANVLTF. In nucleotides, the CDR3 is TGTGCCAGCAGCCAAGATTGGGGATCTACGGGGGCCAACGTCCTGACTTTC.

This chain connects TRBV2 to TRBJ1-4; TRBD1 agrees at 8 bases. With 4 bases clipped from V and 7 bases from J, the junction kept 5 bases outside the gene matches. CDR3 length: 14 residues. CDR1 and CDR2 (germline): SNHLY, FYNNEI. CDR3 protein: CASSVFTGGEKLFF. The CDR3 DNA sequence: TGTGCCAGCAGTGTGTTCACAGGGGGTGAAAAACTGTTTTTT.

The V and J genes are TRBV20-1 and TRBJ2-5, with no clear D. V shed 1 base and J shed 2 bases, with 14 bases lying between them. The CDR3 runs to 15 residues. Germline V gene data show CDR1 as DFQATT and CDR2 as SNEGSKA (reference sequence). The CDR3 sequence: CSARAKAGPQETQYF. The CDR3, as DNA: TGCAGTGCTAGAGCTAAAGCAGGTCCGCAAGAGACCCAGTACTTC.

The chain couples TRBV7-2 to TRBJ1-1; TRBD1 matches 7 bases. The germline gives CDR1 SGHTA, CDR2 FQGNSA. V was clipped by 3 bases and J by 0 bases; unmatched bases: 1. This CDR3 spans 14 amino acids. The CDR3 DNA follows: TGTGCCAGCAGCTTGGGACAGCTGAACACTGAAGCTTTCTTT. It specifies CASSLGQLNTEAFF.

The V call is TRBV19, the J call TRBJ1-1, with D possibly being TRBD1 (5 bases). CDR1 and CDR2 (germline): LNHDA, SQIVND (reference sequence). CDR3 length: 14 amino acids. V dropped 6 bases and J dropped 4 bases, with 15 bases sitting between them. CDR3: CASREALGGTEAFF. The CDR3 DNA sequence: TGTGCCAGTAGAGAGGCGTTGGGGGGCACTGAAGCTTTCTTT.

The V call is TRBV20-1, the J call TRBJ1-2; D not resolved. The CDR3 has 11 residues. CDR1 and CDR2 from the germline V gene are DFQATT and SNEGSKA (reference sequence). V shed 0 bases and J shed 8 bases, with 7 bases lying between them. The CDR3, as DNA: TGCAGTGCTAGAGATCCCCCGGGCTACACCTTC. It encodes CSARDPPGYTF.

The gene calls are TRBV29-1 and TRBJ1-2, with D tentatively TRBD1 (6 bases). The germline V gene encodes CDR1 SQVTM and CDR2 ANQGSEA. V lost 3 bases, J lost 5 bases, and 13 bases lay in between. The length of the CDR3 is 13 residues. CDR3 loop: CSVDVSGAYGYTF. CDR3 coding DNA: TGCAGCGTTGACGTTTCAGGGGCGTATGGCTACACCTTC.

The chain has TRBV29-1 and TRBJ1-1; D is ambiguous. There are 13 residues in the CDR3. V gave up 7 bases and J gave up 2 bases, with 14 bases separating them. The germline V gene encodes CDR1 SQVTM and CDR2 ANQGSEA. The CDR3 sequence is CSADRGENTEAFF. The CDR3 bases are TGCAGCGCCGACCGAGGAGAAAACACTGAAGCTTTCTTT.

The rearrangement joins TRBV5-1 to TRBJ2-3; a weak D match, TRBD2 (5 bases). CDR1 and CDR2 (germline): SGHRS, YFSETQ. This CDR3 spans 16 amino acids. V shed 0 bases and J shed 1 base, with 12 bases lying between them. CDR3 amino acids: CASSLGPSTGTDTQYF. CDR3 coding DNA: TGCGCCAGCAGCTTGGGCCCTAGCACTGGCACAGATACGCAGTATTTT.

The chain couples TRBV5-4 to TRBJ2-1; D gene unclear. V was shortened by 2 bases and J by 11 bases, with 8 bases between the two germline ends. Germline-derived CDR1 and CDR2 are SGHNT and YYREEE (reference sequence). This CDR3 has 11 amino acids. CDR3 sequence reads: CASSFLEQQFF. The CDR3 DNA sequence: TGTGCCAGCAGCTTTTTGGAACAGCAGTTCTTC.

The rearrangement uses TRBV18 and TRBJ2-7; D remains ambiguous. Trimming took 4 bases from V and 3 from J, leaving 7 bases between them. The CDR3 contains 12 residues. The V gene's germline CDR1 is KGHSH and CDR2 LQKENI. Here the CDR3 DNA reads TGTGCCAGCTCACGTTTGAACTACGAGCAGTACTTC. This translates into CASSRLNYEQYF.